Sequencing of this T cell receptor beta chain was carried out in a study of regulatory T cells in long-lasting Graves disease (dated by TCRdb to about 2021). With respect to the entire study: Patients with newly diagnosed Graves' disease had been on antithyroid drugs for under 3 months. Patients with persistent Graves' disease were compared with patients with newly diagnosed Graves' disease using TCR sequencing and RNA sequencing of peripheral blood. The study was conducted in China and was registered as a clinical trial. A total of about 35 samples underwent TCR sequencing: roughly 13 from persistent and roughly 20 from newly diagnosed Graves' disease patients.

The sample holds a few counts of this clonotype. There is no known antigen for this receptor. Per-base qualities were not stored, and no clone one base away is much larger. Receptor amplification or capture employed multiplex PCR. Sequencing took place on an Illumina HiSeq 4000. CDR3 regions were amplified by Arm-PCR with iRepertoire HTBI primers to construct TCR beta libraries. Before sequencing, the PCR products went through gel purification. As for the original processing: Gene usage analysis of CDR3 amino acid clonotypes relied on the approximately 62 TRBV and about 15 TRBJ segments identified across samples. COPE and FqMerger were used to merge filtered high-quality paired reads into contigs. BLAST was used to align contigs to IMGT TRBV, TRBD and TRBJ reference genes, with CDR3 defined following IMGT. Clonotypes above 0.1% frequency were classified as highly expanded clones. Shannon entropy served as the measure of repertoire diversity, while the Gini coefficient captured V-J evenness. Public clonotypes were defined as clonotypes shared by more than one individual. TCRdb redid the processing of the public reads, applying fastp at Q25 and MiXCR, and retained in-frame beta chains. Each CDR3 protein gets just one entry, which takes the most common genes and DNA from the rows behind it. These V and J calls are TCRdb output, not the study's own analysis. This sample has roughly 500,000 distinct CDR3 sequences in its table, and about 13% of those were observed once. The top ten clonotypes cover about 9.1% of the sample.

Here is what the overall study found, with its caveats: Sequencing and analysis were limited to the TCR beta chain. Lower TCR Shannon entropy and fewer highly expanded clones were observed in persistent Graves' disease patients than in newly diagnosed patients, which suggested clonal expansion. TRBV28, TRBJ1-2 and TRBJ2-5 were preferentially used in persistent disease, while TRBV20-1 and TRBJ2-1 were favored in newly diagnosed disease. A larger number of public clonotypes was shared among persistent patients (approximately 3,000) than among newly diagnosed patients (about 990). The small sample size was acknowledged by the authors as a limitation that may reduce accuracy. Because the primary lesion, thyroid tissue, could not be accessed, the study looked at peripheral blood alone.

The intended sense of this specimen's time point label: newly diagnosed GD, antithyroid drugs for less than 3 months. For both TCR sequencing and RNA sequencing, RNA was extracted from PBMCs in TRIzol. The diagnosis of Graves' disease followed American Thyroid Association guidelines. Patients were recruited from an endocrinology department in Xi'an, China. Each patient gave about 8.1 milliliters of peripheral blood, collected in an EDTA anticoagulant tube. Ficoll Paque Plus density gradient separation was used to isolate PBMCs, and no further T cell sorting was done. An Agilent 2100 Bioanalyzer and agarose gel were used to assess RNA quality, and a NanoDrop 2000 was used to measure RNA concentration. V ends up 11 bases short and J 7 bases short, with an unmatched junction base count of 8. According to the germline V gene (reference sequence), CDR1 reads WNHNN and CDR2 reads SYGVQD. Including cysteine and phenylalanine, the CDR3 has 12 amino acids. The DNA shown is the 36-base CDR3, in frame from base 1.

The sample also formed part of further work on T cells in Graves' hyperthyroidism and ophthalmopathy. Per the second study: A patient counted as having stable Graves' hyperthyroidism if no progression to ophthalmopathy occurred over 18 months of follow-up. Hyperthyroidism patients were newly diagnosed, with disease duration under 2 months, and aged 18 to 65 years. The study excluded patients with uncontrolled infections, other autoimmune diseases, pregnancy or lactation. Diagnoses were established on the basis of clinical symptoms, serum thyroxine and TRAb, thyroid ultrasound, and orbital computed tomography. A first-round RT-PCR of the TCR CDR3 used the HTBI primer set with the Qiagen OneStep RT-PCR kit. Most expanded thyroid clonotypes (frequency above 0.001) were also found in blood, which suggests that blood repertoires may mirror thyroid immune responses. A 13 V-J signature model separated ophthalmopathy from stable hyperthyroidism, with approximately 87% sensitivity and about 81% specificity in cross-validation and 80%/75% in testing. In validation, the model predicted progression to ophthalmopathy with about 71% sensitivity and 72.22% specificity, a median of 6.5 months before onset. A discovery cohort of about 96 patients, approximately 45 with Graves' ophthalmopathy and about 60 with stable Graves' hyperthyroidism, was used to find distinguishing TCR V-J signatures. Prospective prediction of ophthalmopathy was tested in an independent validation cohort consisting of 18 to 20 hyperthyroidism patients and 15 or so patients who later progressed to ophthalmopathy. The roughly 99 discovery patients were divided at random into training and test sets in a 7:3 ratio. In six Graves' hyperthyroidism patients, the study also compared T-cell repertoires from thyroid tissue with T-cell repertoires from blood. After blood sampling, hyperthyroidism patients were treated with methimazole at a starting dose of 30 mg daily, and ophthalmopathy patients were treated with high-dose intravenous methylprednisolone. The libraries were constructed in a second round of multiplex PCR and then size-selected and purified. Paired-end sequencing of the libraries was performed with 100 bp reads on an Illumina HiSeq2000. SOAPnuke was used to process the raw data, removing reads that contained adapters or uncalled bases, had a mean Phred below 15, or lacked an exact match to the constant primer or identifier. High-quality paired reads were merged using COPE v1.2.5, and each unique nucleotide sequence was defined as a clonotype. Clonotypes were aligned to IMGT TRBV, TRBD and TRBJ reference segments using MiTCR v1.1. The analysis was restricted to V-J combinations with a frequency above 0.0001, which together covered approximately 99% of the repertoires. A TCS score was defined as the ratio of F50 (clonal expansion) to E x V (chaos), with BLOSUM62-based TCRdist applied between CDR3 peptides within each V-J. Welch's t-statistics and random forest reduced roughly 500 V-J features to some 14, which were used in a naive Bayes classifier (R e1071). Sample size was not statistically predetermined, and investigators were not blinded to group allocation. According to the paper, TCR Vbeta CDR3 sequencing was carried out on about 140 peripheral blood samples, which came from over 40 ophthalmopathy, around 75 hyperthyroidism and roughly 17 progressor patients.

The chain joins TRBV10-1 to TRBJ2-1, and 7 junctional nucleotides match TRBD2. The sequence was obtained from a man between 25 and 39 years old with Graves disease. Donor details come from another sample of the same person, matched by shared clones. The source material was peripheral blood mononuclear cells (PBMCs), sampled at new diagnosis, from a patient treated with antithyroid drugs. The CDR3 is CASAGEGNEQFF. The DNA sequence is TGCGCCTCTGCGGGAGAGGGTAATGAGCAGTTCTTC.